The text below deals with one T cell receptor (beta chain). Its target is unknown. The data derive from a study of CXCR3-negative and CXCR3-positive naive CD8 T cells. Study as a whole: Roughly 150 million TRB reads were obtained overall (about 1.5 +/- 0.3 million per library). Overall study findings and caveats: Naive CXCR3-positive and CXCR3-negative cells shared TRBV-TRBJ usage; memory cells diverged. More hydrophobic TRB CDR3s were found in CXCR3-positive naive cells than in CXCR3-negative naive cells. Whereas both naive subsets had comparably high diversity, memory CD8+ cells had much lower diversity.

Germline CDR1 is MGHRA and CDR2 is YSYEKL. This CDR3 has 15 amino acids. Cells classed as naive CD8+ T cells were CD45RO-CCR7+CD27+CD95-. UMI labels and 5' RACE were used to prepare the TRB cDNA libraries. One entry per CDR3 protein, without DNA, is what TCRdb gives after re-calling the 5' RACE reads. This table lists 130,000 to 150,000 distinct CDR3 sequences. Sequences were obtained from naive CXCR3+ CD8+ T cells from blood. As for subset: CD45RO-CCR7+CD27+CD95- naive CD8+ T cells expressing CXCR3 (TNR3+). The source is a human donor in good health. Some clones in this sample may be carry-over from other donors' samples. This rearrangement joins TRBV4-1 to TRBJ2-2; lacking DNA, the TRBD2 call made by TCRdb goes unchecked. The chain's CDR3 is CASSQVEGGTGELFF.